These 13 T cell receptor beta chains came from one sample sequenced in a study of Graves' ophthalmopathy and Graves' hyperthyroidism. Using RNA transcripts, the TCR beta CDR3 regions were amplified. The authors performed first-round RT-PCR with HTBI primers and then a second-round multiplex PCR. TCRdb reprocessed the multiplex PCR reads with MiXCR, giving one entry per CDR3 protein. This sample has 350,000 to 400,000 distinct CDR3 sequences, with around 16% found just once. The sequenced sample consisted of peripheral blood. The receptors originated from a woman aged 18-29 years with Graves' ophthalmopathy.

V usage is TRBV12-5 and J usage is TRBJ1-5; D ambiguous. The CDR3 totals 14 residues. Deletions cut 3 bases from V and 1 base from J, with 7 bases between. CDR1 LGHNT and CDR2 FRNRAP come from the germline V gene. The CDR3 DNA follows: TGTGCTAGTGGTTTCGACGGGAGCAATCAGCCCCAGCATTTT. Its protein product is CASGFDGSNQPQHF.

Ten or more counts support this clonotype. CDR3 coding DNA: TGTGCCAGCAGCTTAGAATTAGCGGGAGGGTACGAGCAGTACTTC. It codes for CASSLELAGGYEQYF. The chain couples TRBV7-8 to TRBJ2-7; 11 bases match TRBD2. The V segment lost 1 base and the J segment 4 bases; nucleotides outside the gene matches: 3. Germline V lookup: CDR1 SGHVS, CDR2 FQNEAQ. The CDR3 contains 15 residues.

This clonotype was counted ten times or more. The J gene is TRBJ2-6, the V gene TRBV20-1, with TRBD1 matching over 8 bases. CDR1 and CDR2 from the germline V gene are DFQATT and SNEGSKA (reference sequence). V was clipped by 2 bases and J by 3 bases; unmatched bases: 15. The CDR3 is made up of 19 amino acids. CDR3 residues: CSARPAGQDLLFGANVLTF. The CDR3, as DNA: TGCAGTGCTAGACCGGCGGGACAGGATCTTTTATTTGGGGCCAACGTCCTGACTTTC.

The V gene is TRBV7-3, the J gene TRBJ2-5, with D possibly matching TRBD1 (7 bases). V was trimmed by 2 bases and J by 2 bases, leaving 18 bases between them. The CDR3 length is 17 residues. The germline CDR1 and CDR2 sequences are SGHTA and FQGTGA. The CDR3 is CASSLGVGRGVQETQYF. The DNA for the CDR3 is TGTGCCAGCAGCTTAGGGGTGGGCAGGGGGGTGCAAGAGACCCAGTACTTC. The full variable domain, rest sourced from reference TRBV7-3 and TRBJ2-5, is GAGVSQTPSNKVTEKGKYVELRCDPISGHTALYWYRQSLGQGPEFLIYFQGTGAADDSGLPNDRFFAVRPEGSVSTLKIQRTERGDSAVYLCASSLGVGRGVQETQYFGPGTRLLVL.

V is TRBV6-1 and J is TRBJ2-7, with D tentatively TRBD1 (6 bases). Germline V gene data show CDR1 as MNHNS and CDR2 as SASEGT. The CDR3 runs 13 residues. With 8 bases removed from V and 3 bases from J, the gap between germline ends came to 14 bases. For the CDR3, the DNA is TGTGCCAGCGGACAGAAAGGAAACTACGAGCAGTACTTC. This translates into CASGQKGNYEQYF.

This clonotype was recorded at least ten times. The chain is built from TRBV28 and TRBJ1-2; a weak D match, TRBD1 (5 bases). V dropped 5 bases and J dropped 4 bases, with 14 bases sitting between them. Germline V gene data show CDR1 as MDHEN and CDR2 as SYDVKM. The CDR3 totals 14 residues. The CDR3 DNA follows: TGTGCCAGCAGTCCCCGGGGGTTAGGCTATGGCTACACCTTC. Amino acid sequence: CASSPRGLGYGYTF.

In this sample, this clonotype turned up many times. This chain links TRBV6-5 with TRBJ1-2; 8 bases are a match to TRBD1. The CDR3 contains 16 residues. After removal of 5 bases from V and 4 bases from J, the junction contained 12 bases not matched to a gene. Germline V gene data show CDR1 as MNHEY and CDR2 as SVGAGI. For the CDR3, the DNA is TGTGCCAGCAGTACTTGGAGACAGGGGAGTATCTATGGCTACACCTTC. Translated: CASSTWRQGSIYGYTF.

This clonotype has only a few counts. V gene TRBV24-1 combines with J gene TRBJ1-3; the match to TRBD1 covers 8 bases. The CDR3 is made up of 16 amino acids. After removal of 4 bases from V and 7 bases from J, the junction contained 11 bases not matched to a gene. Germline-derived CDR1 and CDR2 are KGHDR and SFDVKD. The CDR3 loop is CATSDSEGQGGNTIYF. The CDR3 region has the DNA TGTGCCACCAGTGACTCGGAAGGACAGGGAGGGAACACCATATATTTT.

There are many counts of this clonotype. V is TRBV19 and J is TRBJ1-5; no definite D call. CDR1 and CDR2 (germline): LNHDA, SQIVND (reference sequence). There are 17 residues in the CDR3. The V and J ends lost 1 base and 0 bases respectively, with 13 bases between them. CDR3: CASSIVFRRYSNQPQHF. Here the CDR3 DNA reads TGTGCCAGTAGTATAGTTTTCCGGCGTTATAGCAATCAGCCCCAGCATTTT.

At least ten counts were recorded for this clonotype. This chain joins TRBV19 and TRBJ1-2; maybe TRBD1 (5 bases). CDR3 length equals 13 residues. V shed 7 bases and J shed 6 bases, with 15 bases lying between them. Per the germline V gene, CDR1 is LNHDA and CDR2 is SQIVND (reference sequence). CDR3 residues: CASNSRDANGYTF. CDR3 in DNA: TGTGCCAGTAACAGCAGGGACGCAAATGGCTACACCTTC. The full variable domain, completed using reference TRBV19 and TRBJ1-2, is DGGITQSPKYLFRKEGQNVTLSCEQNLNHDAMYWYRQDPGQGLRLIYYSQIVNDFQKGDIAEGYSVSREKKESFPLTVTSAQKNPTAFYLCASNSRDANGYTFGSGTRLTVV.

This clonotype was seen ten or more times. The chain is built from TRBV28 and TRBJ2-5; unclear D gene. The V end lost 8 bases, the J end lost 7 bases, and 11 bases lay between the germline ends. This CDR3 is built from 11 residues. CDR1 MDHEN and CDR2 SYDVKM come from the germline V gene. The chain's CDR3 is CASQESWTQYF. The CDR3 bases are TGTGCCAGCCAAGAAAGTTGGACCCAGTACTTC.

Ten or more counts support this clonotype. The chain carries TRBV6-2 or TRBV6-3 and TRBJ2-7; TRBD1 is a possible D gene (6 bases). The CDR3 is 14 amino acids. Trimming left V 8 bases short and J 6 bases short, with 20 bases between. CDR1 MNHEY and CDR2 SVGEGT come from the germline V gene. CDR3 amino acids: CASSMDSLSGEQYF. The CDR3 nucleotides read TGTGCCAGCTCTATGGACAGTCTGTCGGGCGAGCAGTACTTC.

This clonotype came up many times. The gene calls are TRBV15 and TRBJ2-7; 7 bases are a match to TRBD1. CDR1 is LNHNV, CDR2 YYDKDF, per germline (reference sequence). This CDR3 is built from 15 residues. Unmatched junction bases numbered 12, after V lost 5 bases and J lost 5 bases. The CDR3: CATSLQGDESDEQYF. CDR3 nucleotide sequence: TGTGCCACCAGCCTCCAGGGGGACGAGTCCGACGAGCAGTACTTC.